These 28 T cell receptor beta chains were all obtained from the same sample, sequenced in a study of PD-L1 blockade in urothelial cancer. The time point is: pretreatment peripheral blood. The data were produced by immunoSEQ multiplex PCR, yet TCRdb's version contains in-frame clones alone and is incomplete. The sample has 45,000 or so clones; roughly 80% are singletons. The sample in question was PBMCs, obtained around atezolizumab (anti-PD-L1) treatment. The source is a man aged 50 to 60 with urothelial cancer.

The chain couples TRBV2 to TRBJ1-1; D remains unclear. V lost 6 bases and J lost 4, with 18 bases in between. There are 15 residues in the CDR3. Germline V gives CDR1 SNHLY, CDR2 FYNNEI. Here the CDR3 reads CASRSSEGLGTEAFF. The CDR3 DNA follows: TGTGCCAGCAGATCCAGCGAGGGTCTGGGCACTGAAGCTTTCTTT.

The J gene is TRBJ2-7, the V gene TRBV5-6, with 8 bases aligning to TRBD2. J was trimmed by 2 bases and V by 0 bases; bases with no gene match: 10. The CDR3 has 17 amino acids. The germline gives CDR1 SGHDT, CDR2 YYEEEE. CDR3 residues: CASSLGVAGNRAYEQYF. The CDR3 DNA sequence: TGTGCCAGCAGCTTGGGGGTAGCGGGAAACCGTGCCTACGAGCAGTACTTC.

The J gene is TRBJ2-6, the V gene TRBV7-9; D not resolved. Germline V gives CDR1 SEHNR, CDR2 FQNEAQ (reference sequence). V was pared by 5 bases and J by 1 base, with 9 bases between. This CDR3 contains 15 residues. CDR3 DNA sequence: TGTGCCAGCAGCCTACCACGGTCTGGGGCCAACGTCCTGACTTTC. Encoded protein: CASSLPRSGANVLTF.

The table lists this clone with a count of one. The V and J genes are TRBV27 and TRBJ2-1; 8 positions agree with TRBD2. Unmatched junction bases numbered 10, after V lost 4 bases and J lost 5 bases. Germline V gene sequence: CDR1 MNHEY, CDR2 SMNVEV (reference sequence). The CDR3 totals 16 residues. The CDR3: CASSSLTGLVNNEQFF. In DNA, the CDR3 is TGTGCCAGCAGTTCTCTAACGGGACTAGTGAACAATGAGCAGTTCTTC.

The chain links TRBV19 to TRBJ1-2; tentatively, D is TRBD1 (6 bases). With 6 bases removed from V and 6 bases from J, the gap between germline ends came to 14 bases. CDR3 size: 13 residues. From germline, CDR1 is LNHDA and CDR2 SQIVND (reference sequence). CDR3 residues: CASSPEGVDGYTF. The CDR3 coding sequence is TGTGCCAGTAGCCCCGAGGGGGTGGATGGCTACACCTTC.

The genes are TRBV7-9 and TRBJ2-2; no reliable D call. Trimming removed 5 bases at V and 1 base at J, with 8 bases between. This CDR3 spans 14 amino acids. CDR1 and CDR2 (germline): SEHNR, FQNEAQ (reference sequence). This CDR3 reads CASSPLMNTGELFF. The CDR3 DNA is TGTGCCAGCAGCCCCCTTATGAACACCGGGGAGCTGTTTTTT.

The chain uses TRBV5-4 and TRBJ2-1; 12 nucleotides line up with TRBD2. Germline V gives CDR1 SGHNT, CDR2 YYREEE (reference sequence). V lost 1 base and J lost 6; bases outside the gene matches: 2. This CDR3 region has 15 residues. Here the CDR3 DNA reads TGTGCCAGCAGCTTGCTAGCGGGGGGGCTCAATGAGCAGTTCTTC. Translating gives CASSLLAGGLNEQFF.

This chain links TRBV18 with TRBJ1-5, with D possibly matching TRBD1 (5 bases). Trimming took off 5 bases at V and 5 bases at J, with 10 bases between the two ends. Germline V gene data show CDR1 as KGHSH and CDR2 as LQKENI. There are 13 residues in the CDR3. This CDR3 reads CASSGTGDQPQHF. CDR3 DNA sequence: TGTGCCAGCTCAGGTACAGGAGATCAGCCCCAGCATTTT.

The rearrangement uses TRBV2 and TRBJ1-2, with D uncertain. V lost 2 bases to trimming and J lost 4 bases, with 11 bases between them. From germline, CDR1 is SNHLY and CDR2 FYNNEI. This CDR3 comprises 14 residues. The CDR3 is CASSELGQVYGYTF. CDR3 in DNA: TGTGCCAGCAGTGAACTTGGGCAGGTCTATGGCTACACCTTC.

The chain combines TRBV29-1 with TRBJ1-1, with TRBD1 matching over 8 bases. The CDR3 totals 14 residues. From germline, CDR1 is SQVTM and CDR2 ANQGSEA. V was pared by 6 bases and J by 0 bases, with 6 bases of the junction left unmatched. This chain's CDR3 is CSVGTGGMNTEAFF. CDR3 in DNA: TGCAGCGTCGGGACAGGCGGCATGAACACTGAAGCTTTCTTT.

The gene calls are TRBV18 and TRBJ2-2; D possibly corresponds to TRBD1 (7 bases). V was clipped by 4 bases and J by 0 bases, with 18 bases between them. Germline CDR1 is KGHSH and CDR2 is LQKENI. This CDR3 has 18 residues. The CDR3 loop reads CASSRNPLRGANTGELFF. CDR3 nucleotides: TGTGCCAGCTCACGGAATCCCCTCAGGGGGGCGAACACCGGGGAGCTGTTTTTT.

The chain joins TRBV7-3 to TRBJ2-1; 7 bases line up with TRBD1. This CDR3 contains 14 residues. With 6 bases clipped from V and 9 bases from J, the junction kept 11 bases outside the gene matches. Germline-derived CDR1 and CDR2 are SGHTA and FQGTGA. The CDR3 DNA reads TGTGCCAGCAGTTCCGGGACAGTATTGAGTGAGCAGTTCTTC. Protein: CASSSGTVLSEQFF. Together with reference TRBV7-3 and TRBJ2-1, the CDR3 gives the full variable domain: GAGVSQTPSNKVTEKGKYVELRCDPISGHTALYWYRQSLGQGPEFLIYFQGTGAADDSGLPNDRFFAVRPEGSVSTLKIQRTERGDSAVYLCASSSGTVLSEQFFGPGTRLTVL.

By sample fraction, this clone is medium-sized. V and J are TRBV7-9 and TRBJ1-1; 7 nucleotides line up with TRBD1. With 4 bases clipped from V and 6 bases from J, the junction kept 11 bases outside the gene matches. CDR1 SEHNR and CDR2 FQNEAQ come from the germline V gene (reference sequence). This CDR3 comprises 15 residues. The CDR3 loop reads CASSSQTGRKAEAFF. CDR3 DNA sequence: TGTGCCAGCAGCTCCCAGACAGGGAGGAAGGCTGAAGCTTTCTTT.

The CDR3, as DNA: TGTGCCAGCAGGGCAGGAGGATTGAGCAATCAGCCCCAGCATTTT. Translation: CASRAGGLSNQPQHF. This rearrangement joins TRBV28 to TRBJ1-5, with D unresolved. Per germline, CDR1 MDHEN and CDR2 SYDVKM. The CDR3 extends over 15 amino acids. V dropped 6 bases and J dropped 1 base, with 13 bases sitting between them.

The CDR3 nucleotides read TGCGCCAGCAGAGCGGGACTGGGCACTGAAGCTTTCTTT. Its translation: CASRAGLGTEAFF. The rearrangement links TRBV10-2 to TRBJ1-1; D may be TRBD1 (5 bases). This CDR3 comprises 13 residues. Germline V lookup: CDR1 WSHSY, CDR2 SAAADI. V lost 6 bases and J lost 4, with 12 bases in between.

The V and J genes are TRBV2 and TRBJ2-1, with 10 bases that match TRBD2. Trimming removed 5 bases from V and 3 bases from J; junction bases left unmatched: 4. Germline V gene lookup returns CDR1 SNHLY and CDR2 FYNNEI. The CDR3 has 15 amino acids. In DNA form, the CDR3 reads TGTGCCAGCAGTCAGCGGGGGGGAGGCTACAATGAGCAGTTCTTC. Translation gives CASSQRGGGYNEQFF.

This clone has just a few counts. The chain uses TRBV10-3 and TRBJ1-3; possibly TRBD1 for D (5 bases). Germline CDR1 ENHRY, CDR2 SYGVKD. The CDR3 contains 14 residues. Trimming removed 7 bases at V and 0 bases at J, with 10 bases between. CDR3 sequence reads: CAITEGSSGNTIYF. The CDR3, as DNA: TGTGCCATCACGGAGGGGAGCTCTGGAAACACCATATATTTT.

This chain connects TRBV5-1 to TRBJ2-3, with D hard to call. Germline loops: CDR1 SGHRS, CDR2 YFSETQ. This CDR3 spans 15 amino acids. The germline V and J ends were trimmed by 5 bases and 8 bases, with 21 bases remaining between them. CDR3 in amino acids: CASRPATTPSGTQYF. The DNA for the CDR3 is TGCGCCAGCAGGCCTGCAACGACCCCCTCGGGTACGCAGTATTTT.

The sample holds one count of this clone. The chain carries TRBV5-1 and TRBJ1-6; no firm D call. V was pared by 0 bases and J by 9 bases, with 13 bases between. Looked up from germline, CDR1 is SGHRS and CDR2 is YFSETQ. The CDR3 totals 15 residues. DNA of the CDR3: TGCGCCAGCAGCTTGGTAGCTTCCTCGGGTTCACCCCTCCACTTT. Translation gives CASSLVASSGSPLHF.

The chain carries TRBV9 and TRBJ2-1, with 7 bases identical to TRBD2. From germline, CDR1 is SGDLS and CDR2 YYNGEE. The J segment lost 7 bases and the V segment lost 4 bases, leaving 11 bases of the junction unmatched. The CDR3 spans 15 residues. The CDR3 DNA reads as TGTGCCAGCAGCTCACTAGCGTCCGCGGGAAATGAGCAGTTCTTC. As protein: CASSSLASAGNEQFF.

The chain links TRBV2 to TRBJ2-2; D possibly corresponds to TRBD2 (6 bases). Germline lookup yields CDR1 SNHLY and CDR2 FYNNEI. V lost 6 bases to trimming and J lost 6 bases, with 20 bases between them. The CDR3 is made up of 16 amino acids. The CDR3: CASSDRVAGRSGELFF. The CDR3 DNA reads TGTGCCAGCAGCGATCGAGTCGCGGGAAGGTCCGGGGAGCTGTTTTTT.

The chain combines TRBV28 with TRBJ1-2; the match to TRBD1 covers 9 bases. The CDR3 sequence is 15 residues long. The germline V gene has CDR1 MDHEN and CDR2 SYDVKM. Trimming at V came to 5 bases and at J to 8 bases, leaving 12 bases not matched to a gene. The CDR3 is CASSLGTGSSLGYTF. CDR3 nucleotide sequence: TGTGCCAGCAGTCTAGGGACAGGGTCGTCTTTGGGCTACACCTTC.

The chain recombines TRBV7-6 with TRBJ2-7; TRBD2 aligns across 12 bases. CDR1 and CDR2 (germline): SGHVS, FNYEAQ. The V segment lost 5 bases and the J segment 2 bases; nucleotides outside the gene matches: 7. The length of the CDR3 is 16 residues. CDR3: CASSPRTSGAAYEQYF. CDR3 in DNA: TGTGCCAGCAGCCCCAGGACTAGCGGGGCTGCCTACGAGCAGTACTTC.

In its sample, this clone was seen a few times. The chain combines TRBV7-8 with TRBJ1-1; 7 positions match TRBD1. This CDR3 is 13 amino acids long. Trimming cost V 5 bases and J 4 bases; bases outside gene matches: 4. CDR1 is SGHVS and CDR2 is FQNEAQ in the germline V gene. CDR3 region: CASSRGRGTEAFF. The CDR3 DNA is TGTGCCAGCAGCAGGGGGCGCGGCACTGAAGCTTTCTTT.

The chain couples TRBV5-1 to TRBJ2-5; perhaps TRBD2 as D (5 bases). CDR3 length: 15 residues. The V end lost 3 bases, the J end lost 1 base, and 13 bases lay between the germline ends. CDR1 and CDR2 from the germline V gene are SGHRS and YFSETQ. The CDR3 DNA sequence: TGCGCCAGCAGCTCGTCCAGCGGCCCCCAAGAGACCCAGTACTTC. Protein product: CASSSSSGPQETQYF.

The chain is built from TRBV6-1 and TRBJ1-2; 10 nucleotides agree with TRBD1. In germline, CDR1 is MNHNS, CDR2 SASEGT. V was pared by 3 bases and J by 6 bases, with 4 bases of the junction left unmatched. The CDR3 consists of 14 residues. CDR3 residues: CASSDAGQGHGYTF. The CDR3 DNA follows: TGTGCCAGCAGTGATGCGGGACAGGGGCATGGCTACACCTTC.

The rearrangement links TRBV6-1 to TRBJ2-3, with D unresolved. Between the trimmed V and J ends, which lost 5 bases and 2 bases, there was a span of 14 bases. The V gene's germline CDR1 is MNHNS and CDR2 SASEGT. This CDR3 spans 15 amino acids. CDR3 in DNA: TGTGCCAGCAGTCTAACCGGGTCCATCACAGATACGCAGTATTTT. Translating it yields CASSLTGSITDTQYF.

The chain recombines TRBV5-8 with TRBJ1-2, with D maybe TRBD1 (5 bases). In germline, CDR1 is SGHTS, CDR2 YDEGEE. V was clipped by 4 bases and J by 8 bases, with 21 bases between them. The CDR3 covers 15 residues. CDR3 bases: TGTGCCAGCAGCCCCGCCGGACAAACCTCAGGCGGCTACACCTTC. Its protein product is CASSPAGQTSGGYTF. The full variable domain, in which reference TRBV5-8 and TRBJ1-2 provide the parts outside the CDR3, is EAGVTQSPTHLIKTRGQQATLRCSPISGHTSVYWYQQALGLGLQFLLWYDEGEERNRGNFPPRFSGRQFPNYSSELNVNALELEDSALYLCASSPAGQTSGGYTFGSGTRLTVV.